This T cell receptor (beta chain) came from a study of shared clonotypes between healthy human individuals. Germline CDR1 is LGHNA and CDR2 is YNFKEQ. J was trimmed by 5 bases and V by 4 bases; bases with no gene match: 10. The CDR3 loop spans 16 amino acids. Healthy HIV-negative adults without recent acute infections or vaccinations served as donors. In the authors' workflow: Junction-only sequences without quality scores were provided by ImmunoSEQ, so filtering was different. This table comes from immunoSEQ multiplex PCR, and its TCRdb copy is limited to in-frame clones, with some not included. The DNA was the basis for D and trimming; V, J and clone size are from that table. The sample has roughly 2.5 million clones, roughly nine tenths seen once.

The sample consisted of naive CD4+ T cells sorted from blood. Documented subset: CD45RA+ positively selected. The rearrangement uses TRBV4-2 and TRBJ2-2, with TRBD1 matching 7 bases. The source of this sequence is a young man in good health. Here the CDR3 reads CASSPITGTVTGELFF. CDR3 nucleotides: TGTGCCAGCAGCCCGATTACCGGGACAGTTACCGGGGAGCTGTTTTTT.